The clone carrying this TCR beta chain was observed many times. The antigen is undetermined. The sample comes from a study of neurological immune-mediated disorders. Study information: 31 of 34 multiple sclerosis patients had relapsing-remitting disease; 3 had secondary progressive.

General study results and limits: While HTLV-1-associated myelopathy showed the greatest TCR clonal expansion, multiple sclerosis showed the least, falling below healthy controls.

Preparation of the unsorted libraries drew on 2 million PBMCs stored at -80 C. In TCRdb, the 5' RACE reads were re-called with MiXCR into one record per CDR3 protein. Counted here are some 76,000 distinct CDR3 sequences, around 3% occurring once; the ten biggest clones make up more than 4.5%. The CDR3 has 14 amino acids. The germline V gene encodes CDR1 DFQATT and CDR2 SNEGSKA (reference sequence). V gave up 3 bases and J gave up 5 bases; unmatched junction bases: 8. The V call is TRBV20-1, the J call TRBJ2-7; 9 bases line up with TRBD1. The sequenced sample consisted of PBMCs. The clonotype originates from a woman aged 45-65 years with multiple sclerosis. In nucleotides, the CDR3 is TGCAGTGCTAGCCCGGGACAGGGTTTCCACGAGCAGTACGTC. Amino acid sequence: CSASPGQGFHEQYV.